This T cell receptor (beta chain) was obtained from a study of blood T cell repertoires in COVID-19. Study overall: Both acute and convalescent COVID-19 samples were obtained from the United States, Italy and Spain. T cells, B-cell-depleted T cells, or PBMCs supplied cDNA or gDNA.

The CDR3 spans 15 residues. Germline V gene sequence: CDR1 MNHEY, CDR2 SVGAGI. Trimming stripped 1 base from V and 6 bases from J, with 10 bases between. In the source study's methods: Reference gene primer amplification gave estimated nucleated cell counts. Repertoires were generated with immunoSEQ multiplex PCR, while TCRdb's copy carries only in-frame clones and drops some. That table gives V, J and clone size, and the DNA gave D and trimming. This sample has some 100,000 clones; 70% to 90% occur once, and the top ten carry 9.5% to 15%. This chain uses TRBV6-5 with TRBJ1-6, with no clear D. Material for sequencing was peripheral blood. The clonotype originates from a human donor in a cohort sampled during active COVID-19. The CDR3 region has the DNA TGTGCCAGCAGTTACTTGGGAGTATCTAATTCACCCCTCCACTTT. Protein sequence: CASSYLGVSNSPLHF.